What follows is one TCR beta chain and its context. The CDR3 loop spans 15 amino acids. Unmatched junction bases numbered 6, after V lost 4 bases and J lost 0 bases. The V gene's germline CDR1 is SGHNT and CDR2 YYREEE (reference sequence). The sample comes from a study of blood T cell repertoires in COVID-19. Study context: The United States, Italy and Spain supplied acute and convalescent COVID-19 samples. T cells, B-cell-depleted T cells, or PBMCs provided the cDNA or gDNA that served as material.

Source study methods: Amplified reference gene primers provided the basis for estimating nucleated cell counts. TCRdb's table, derived via immunoSEQ multiplex PCR, lists solely in-frame clones and lacks some. V and J calls and clone size are as listed in that table; D and trimming were resolved from the DNA. Here the sample spans roughly 30,000 clones, roughly 87% being singletons. Sequenced input: peripheral blood. The clonotype comes from a human donor in a cohort sampled during active COVID-19. The rearrangement links TRBV5-4 to TRBJ2-7; 8 bases line up with TRBD1. In DNA, the CDR3 is TGTGCCAGCAGCGCTTACAGGGGGAGCTCCTACGAGCAGTACTTC. Translated, it gives CASSAYRGSSYEQYF.